One T cell receptor (beta chain) is described in this entry. The target of this receptor is not known. No per-base quality is available; no much larger clone lies one base away. This sample is part of a study of blood T cell repertoires in COVID-19 (dated by TCRdb to the early 2020s). Study-wide context: Samples covering the acute and convalescent phases of COVID-19 were provided by collaborators in the United States, Italy and Spain. The prospective study material was composed of cDNA or gDNA derived from T cells, B-cell-depleted T cells, or PBMCs. Subjects who had been exposed to COVID-19, were actively infected with it, or had recovered from it provided the deeply sampled blood TCRbeta repertoires that made up the dataset. The repertoires were released in a freely available public database intended as a resource for research on the immune response to SARS-CoV-2. Samples were obtained from the ongoing ImmuneRACE study (first 160 participants) and from about 1,300 subjects provided by 6 global collaborators. The sample metadata nearly always contained a de-identified subject ID, COVID-19 status, age in years and sex. Where HLA class I and class II types were available, the types were taken from metadata supplied by the sample provider, not from assay-based typing. Results the study describes overall, beyond this receptor: The amount of clinical and demographic metadata varied by source and participant and was provided uncurated.

Each collaborating institution followed its own protocols to collect whole blood in K2EDTA tubes. Collaborator samples were shipped for TCRbeta analysis as frozen whole blood, isolated PBMCs, or DNA extracted from either sample type. The immunoSEQ Assay, a bias-controlled multiplex PCR, was used to amplify TCRbeta CDR3 regions from genomic DNA. The original pipeline was this. Nucleated cell counts per sample were estimated from amplification of reference gene primers within the assay. To quantify the absolute abundance of each unique TCRbeta CDR3 rearrangement, sequence reads were collapsed and filtered. For each sample, productive Simpson clonality was calculated as the square root of Simpson's diversity index over productive rearrangements. In its TCRdb copy, this immuneACCESS table keeps in-frame sequences only and misses some clones. Where compared with another copy, unresolved V genes explain less than half of these, and the others have no known cause. V and J calls plus clone size are reproduced from that table; the DNA served to infer D and trimming. Counted in this sample were about 190,000 clones; roughly 89% of them appeared once. Approximately 0.64% of the sample is held by the ten biggest clonotypes.

The V end gives up 4 bases and the J end 3 bases, leaving 3 bases in the junction not matched to a gene. In the germline V gene, CDR1 corresponds to MDHEN and CDR2 to SYDVKM. The CDR3, cysteine through phenylalanine, is 15 amino acids long. The kept DNA is CDR3 alone, 45 bases in frame from the first base. This chain is built from TRBV28 and TRBJ1-5, with TRBD1 identical over 10 junction bases. The source of this sequence is a man aged 45-65 years with acute or convalescent COVID-19. The material sequenced was peripheral blood. The nucleotide sequence is TGTGCCAGCAGTTCCGGGACAGGGGTCAATCAGCCCCAGCATTTT. This encodes CASSSGTGVNQPQHF.